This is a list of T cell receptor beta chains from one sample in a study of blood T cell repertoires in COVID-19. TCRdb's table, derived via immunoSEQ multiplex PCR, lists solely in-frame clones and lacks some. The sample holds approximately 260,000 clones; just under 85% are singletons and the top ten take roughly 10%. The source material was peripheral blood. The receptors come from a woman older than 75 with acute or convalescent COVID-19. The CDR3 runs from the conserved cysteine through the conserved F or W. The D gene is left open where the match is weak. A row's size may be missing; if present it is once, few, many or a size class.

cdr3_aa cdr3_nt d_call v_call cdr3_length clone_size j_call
CASSIGRGQQETQYF TGTGCCAGTAGTATAGGCAGGGGACAGCAAGAGACCCAGTACTTC TRBD1 TRBV19 15 once TRBJ2-5
CASSIGGSGPVRNEQFF TGTGCCAGTAGTATCGGGGGATCCGGACCTGTGAGGAATGAGCAGTTCTTC NA TRBV19 17 NA TRBJ2-1
CAWSVYVGIYNEQFF TGTGCCTGGAGTGTATACGTCGGGATCTACAATGAGCAGTTCTTC NA TRBV30 15 NA TRBJ2-1
CACPGVPGELFF TGTGCCTGTCCCGGGGTGCCCGGGGAGCTGTTTTTT NA TRBV30 12 NA TRBJ2-2
CAWTLRGPGALHF TGTGCCTGGACTTTGAGGGGGCCCGGGGCCCTCCACTTT TRBD1 TRBV30 13 NA TRBJ1-6
CASSLGSLYGYTF TGTGCCAGCAGTTTGGGCAGCCTTTATGGCTACACCTTC NA TRBV28 13 few TRBJ1-2
CASSIGTGDQTQYF TGCGCCAGCAGCATAGGGACAGGGGATCAGACCCAGTACTTC TRBD1 TRBV5-1 14 few TRBJ2-5
CASSLADSNSPLHF TGTGCCAGCAGCTTGGCAGATTCCAATTCACCCCTCCACTTT NA TRBV5-5 14 NA TRBJ1-6
CASSTDPGTGGRKNTEAFF TGTGCCAGTAGTACGGACCCCGGGACAGGGGGAAGGAAGAACACTGAAGCTTTCTTT TRBD1 TRBV19 19 once TRBJ1-1
CASSFPGVSTEAFF TGTGCCAGCAGCTTTCCAGGGGTTTCCACTGAAGCTTTCTTT NA TRBV11-2 14 NA TRBJ1-1
CASSPRQGQGNTIYF TGTGCCAGCTCACCAAGGCAGGGACAAGGAAACACCATATATTTT NA TRBV18 15 NA TRBJ1-3
CASSKKRRQVGSYNSPLHF TGTGCCAGCAGCAAAAAGAGGAGGCAGGTTGGCTCCTATAATTCACCCCTCCACTTT NA TRBV21-1 19 once TRBJ1-6
CASSLYRGGEETQYF TGTGCCAGCTCGCTATACAGGGGAGGAGAAGAGACCCAGTACTTC NA TRBV18 15 NA TRBJ2-5
CASSLQGLANEQFF TGTGCCAGCAGCCTACAGGGTCTGGCGAATGAGCAGTTCTTC NA TRBV7-9 14 NA TRBJ2-1
CAWSVGGYGKLFF TGTGCCTGGAGTGTAGGGGGATACGGGAAACTGTTTTTT NA TRBV30 13 NA TRBJ1-4
CASSLVVAGGPIRNEQFF TGTGCCAGCAGCTTAGTGGTTGCGGGGGGGCCGATACGTAATGAGCAGTTCTTC TRBD2 TRBV7-2 18 NA TRBJ2-1
CASSPNSGGAVDTQYF TGTGCCAGTAGTCCCAATAGCGGGGGGGCTGTAGATACGCAGTATTTT TRBD2 TRBV19 16 few TRBJ2-3
CASSQSPVRSNQPQHF TGCGCCAGCAGCCAATCGCCGGTCCGTAGCAATCAGCCCCAGCATTTT NA TRBV4-1 16 few TRBJ1-5
CASSTPRQGDGYTF TGTGCCAGTAGTACCCCCCGGCAGGGCGATGGCTACACCTTC NA TRBV19 14 NA TRBJ1-2
CASKQGASMNTEAFF TGCGCCAGTAAACAGGGGGCTAGTATGAACACTGAAGCTTTCTTT TRBD1 TRBV5-1 15 NA TRBJ1-1
CATSREGTGTLKQYF TGTGCCACCAGCAGAGAGGGGACAGGCACCTTGAAGCAGTACTTC TRBD1 TRBV15 15 NA TRBJ2-7
CASSQGRPPANTQYF TGTGCCAGCAGCCAAGGGCGGCCCCCGGCGAATACGCAGTATTTT NA TRBV14 15 NA TRBJ2-3
CASSGTIQETQYF TGTGCCAGTAGTGGGACAATCCAAGAGACCCAGTACTTC NA TRBV19 13 NA TRBJ2-5
CASSYTGFDNSPLHF TGTGCCAGCAGTTATACAGGGTTCGATAATTCACCCCTCCACTTT NA TRBV28 15 NA TRBJ1-6
CASSPPSPTTYEQYF TGTGCCAGCTCACCACCGTCCCCTACGACCTACGAGCAGTACTTC NA TRBV18 15 NA TRBJ2-7
CASSSPGLASDTQYF TGCGCCAGCAGCTCTCCGGGACTAGCCTCAGATACGCAGTATTTT TRBD2 TRBV5-1 15 NA TRBJ2-3
CAWSGLSGGRDEQFF TGTGCCTGGAGTGGCCTCTCGGGGGGGCGGGATGAGCAGTTCTTC TRBD2 TRBV30 15 NA TRBJ2-1
CASDRGYYNEQFF TGTGCCAGCGACAGGGGGTATTACAATGAGCAGTTCTTC TRBD1 TRBV2 13 NA TRBJ2-1
CASSLGTWTSNNSPLHF TGTGCCAGCAGCTTGGGGACCTGGACAAGCAATAATTCACCCCTCCACTTT NA TRBV5-4 17 NA TRBJ1-6